Listed below are T cell receptor beta chains from one sample, sequenced in a study of T-cell memory formation after mild COVID-19. TCRdb passed the 5' RACE reads through MiXCR, listing each CDR3 protein once. Of hundreds of thousands of distinct CDR3 sequences listed, 15% to 20% are singletons. Sequenced input: PBMCs or a T cell subset sorted from them (not recorded which). These receptor sequences come from a man aged 18 to 30 who had mild COVID-19 (a few samples of this study predate the infection). Cell type and time point are not known. The CDR3 runs from the conserved cysteine through the conserved F or W. The D gene is left open where the match is weak. Not all rows give a size; the values are once, few, many and, for expanded clones, a class.

j_gene: TRBJ2-7; abundance: NA; d_gene: NA; v_gene: TRBV4-3; CDR3nt: TGCGCCAGCAGCCCGAACTCAGGGAACTACGAGCAGTACTTC; CDR3aa: CASSPNSGNYEQYF
j_gene: TRBJ1-1; abundance: many; d_gene: TRBD1; v_gene: TRBV7-3; CDR3nt: TGTGCCAGCAGCTTAACGGGACAGGGGGCGCTGGACACTGAAGCTTTCTTT; CDR3aa: CASSLTGQGALDTEAFF
j_gene: TRBJ2-5; abundance: NA; d_gene: NA; v_gene: TRBV9; CDR3nt: TGTGCCAGCAGCTCTTACGACGGGCAAGAGACCCAGTACTTC; CDR3aa: CASSSYDGQETQYF
j_gene: TRBJ1-5; abundance: few; d_gene: NA; v_gene: TRBV12-3/TRBV12-4; CDR3nt: TGTGCCAGCAGTTCGGGTCGCCGGTCCCAGCATTTT; CDR3aa: CASSSGRRSQHF
j_gene: TRBJ2-3; abundance: NA; d_gene: TRBD2; v_gene: TRBV7-8; CDR3nt: TGTGCCAGCACTTTAGCGGGGCCCACAGATACGCAGTATTTT; CDR3aa: CASTLAGPTDTQYF
j_gene: TRBJ1-1; abundance: few; d_gene: NA; v_gene: TRBV7-9; CDR3nt: TGTGCCAGCAGCTCCCCTCGGGCGAGAGCGAACACTGAAGCTTTCTTT; CDR3aa: CASSSPRARANTEAFF
j_gene: TRBJ1-5; abundance: NA; d_gene: NA; v_gene: TRBV5-5; CDR3nt: TGTGCCAGCAGCTTGCCCCCCAGGGGCACCAGCAATCAGCCCCAGCATTTT; CDR3aa: CASSLPPRGTSNQPQHF
j_gene: TRBJ2-7; abundance: many; d_gene: NA; v_gene: TRBV4-3; CDR3nt: TGCGCCAGCAGCCAGGAACTAGCTTACGAGCAGTACTTC; CDR3aa: CASSQELAYEQYF
j_gene: TRBJ1-6; abundance: NA; d_gene: TRBD1; v_gene: TRBV12-3/TRBV12-4; CDR3nt: TGTGCCAGCAGTGTGACAGGGAATTCACCCCTCCACTTT; CDR3aa: CASSVTGNSPLHF
j_gene: TRBJ1-2; abundance: many; d_gene: NA; v_gene: TRBV12-3/TRBV12-4; CDR3nt: TGTGCCAGCAGCCATGACCGTGACTATGGCTACACCTTC; CDR3aa: CASSHDRDYGYTF
j_gene: TRBJ1-6; abundance: NA; d_gene: NA; v_gene: TRBV7-6; CDR3nt: TGTGCCAGCAGCCCCCCGGGCGTCGATTCACCCCTCCACTTT; CDR3aa: CASSPPGVDSPLHF
j_gene: TRBJ1-1; abundance: NA; d_gene: NA; v_gene: TRBV29-1; CDR3nt: TGCAGCGTTGGACGGACAGCATTTAACACTGAAGCTTTCTTT; CDR3aa: CSVGRTAFNTEAFF
j_gene: TRBJ2-5; abundance: NA; d_gene: NA; v_gene: TRBV7-2; CDR3nt: TGTGCCAGCAGCCCGTGGATGGGTGGGCAGACCCAGTACTTC; CDR3aa: CASSPWMGGQTQYF
j_gene: TRBJ2-2; abundance: NA; d_gene: NA; v_gene: TRBV12-3/TRBV12-4; CDR3nt: TGTGCCAGCAGACATCGGACAGACACCGGGGAGCTGTTTTTT; CDR3aa: CASRHRTDTGELFF
j_gene: TRBJ2-7; abundance: few; d_gene: NA; v_gene: TRBV7-2; CDR3nt: TGTGCCAGCAGCTTTTACGGGGAGCAGTACTTC; CDR3aa: CASSFYGEQYF
j_gene: TRBJ1-3; abundance: few; d_gene: NA; v_gene: TRBV7-9; CDR3nt: TGTGCCAGCAGCTTAGAAGGCCTGACCATATATTTT; CDR3aa: CASSLEGLTIYF
j_gene: TRBJ2-1; abundance: few; d_gene: TRBD1; v_gene: TRBV7-9; CDR3nt: TGTGCCAGCAGGCCCCCCGGGACAGCACCTTACAATGAGCAGTTCTTC; CDR3aa: CASRPPGTAPYNEQFF
j_gene: TRBJ2-2; abundance: NA; d_gene: NA; v_gene: TRBV5-1; CDR3nt: TGCGCCAGCAGCGCCAGGGACACACGAAATACCGGGGAGCTGTTTTTT; CDR3aa: CASSARDTRNTGELFF
j_gene: TRBJ2-3; abundance: few; d_gene: NA; v_gene: TRBV6-1; CDR3nt: TGTGCCAGCAGTGAGCAACCACTGGGACGGCTTGGCACAGATACGCAGTATTTT; CDR3aa: CASSEQPLGRLGTDTQYF
j_gene: TRBJ1-1; abundance: NA; d_gene: NA; v_gene: TRBV7-9; CDR3nt: TGTGCCAGCAGCTTAGAGGGAGAAGGGTACACTGAAGCTTTCTTT; CDR3aa: CASSLEGEGYTEAFF
j_gene: TRBJ2-3; abundance: few; d_gene: NA; v_gene: TRBV7-9; CDR3nt: TGTGCCAGCAGCCCTGGCCACCCGGTAGATACGCAGTATTTT; CDR3aa: CASSPGHPVDTQYF
j_gene: TRBJ2-5; abundance: NA; d_gene: NA; v_gene: TRBV27; CDR3nt: TGTGCCAGCAGTTCCCTCGAGGCCGTAGAGACCCAGTACTTC; CDR3aa: CASSSLEAVETQYF
j_gene: TRBJ2-7; abundance: NA; d_gene: NA; v_gene: TRBV20-1; CDR3nt: TGCAGTGCTAGACCTTCCATAAATTGGGACGAGCAGTACTTC; CDR3aa: CSARPSINWDEQYF
j_gene: TRBJ2-3; abundance: NA; d_gene: NA; v_gene: TRBV3-1; CDR3nt: TGTGCCAGCAGCACGGAACCCGTGAATACGCAGTATTTT; CDR3aa: CASSTEPVNTQYF
j_gene: TRBJ1-2; abundance: few; d_gene: NA; v_gene: TRBV7-9; CDR3nt: TGTGCCAGCAGCTTCGAGCCAAGGGACTATGGCTACACCTTC; CDR3aa: CASSFEPRDYGYTF
j_gene: TRBJ2-7; abundance: NA; d_gene: NA; v_gene: TRBV11-2; CDR3nt: TGTGCCAGCAGCTTAGATAGGAGGGCCATGTACTTC; CDR3aa: CASSLDRRAMYF
j_gene: TRBJ2-1; abundance: few; d_gene: NA; v_gene: TRBV7-3; CDR3nt: TGTGCCAGCAGCTTAAATGTGGGAGGTGAGCAGTTCTTC; CDR3aa: CASSLNVGGEQFF
j_gene: TRBJ2-3; abundance: few; d_gene: NA; v_gene: TRBV7-2; CDR3nt: TGTGCCAGCAGCACCTATATGGAGACAGATACGCAGTATTTT; CDR3aa: CASSTYMETDTQYF
j_gene: TRBJ2-2; abundance: few; d_gene: NA; v_gene: TRBV12-3/TRBV12-4; CDR3nt: TGTGCCAGCAGGGCCCAGGGAAGCACCGGGGAGCTGTTTTTT; CDR3aa: CASRAQGSTGELFF
j_gene: TRBJ2-4; abundance: many; d_gene: NA; v_gene: TRBV7-9; CDR3nt: TGTGCCAGCAGCTCCGTGGGGGGCTTAACCAAAAACATTCAGTACTTC; CDR3aa: CASSSVGGLTKNIQYF
j_gene: TRBJ2-4; abundance: few; d_gene: NA; v_gene: TRBV2; CDR3nt: TGTGCCAGCAGCCCGGACACAAACATTCAGTACTTC; CDR3aa: CASSPDTNIQYF
j_gene: TRBJ2-7; abundance: NA; d_gene: NA; v_gene: TRBV4-1; CDR3nt: TGCGCCAGCAGCCCCCAACAGGGATACCCTTACGAGCAGTACTTC; CDR3aa: CASSPQQGYPYEQYF
j_gene: TRBJ1-1; abundance: few; d_gene: NA; v_gene: TRBV7-6; CDR3nt: TGTGCCAGCAGCGCTACGGACAACACTGAAGCTTTCTTT; CDR3aa: CASSATDNTEAFF
j_gene: TRBJ1-5; abundance: NA; d_gene: NA; v_gene: TRBV6-1; CDR3nt: TGTGCCAGCAGTGTAGGGACAACCCAGCCCCAGCATTTT; CDR3aa: CASSVGTTQPQHF
j_gene: TRBJ2-3; abundance: NA; d_gene: NA; v_gene: TRBV3-1; CDR3nt: TGTGCCAGCAGCCAGGGGTATGATCAGGATACGCAGTATTTT; CDR3aa: CASSQGYDQDTQYF
j_gene: TRBJ2-1; abundance: NA; d_gene: NA; v_gene: TRBV7-9; CDR3nt: TGTGCCAGCAGCTCTGCCTACAATGAGCAGTTCTTC; CDR3aa: CASSSAYNEQFF
j_gene: TRBJ2-6; abundance: NA; d_gene: NA; v_gene: TRBV12-3/TRBV12-4; CDR3nt: TGTGCCAGCAGTAAGAGCTCTGGGGCCAACGTCCTGACTTTC; CDR3aa: CASSKSSGANVLTF
j_gene: TRBJ1-3; abundance: NA; d_gene: NA; v_gene: TRBV6-2/TRBV6-3; CDR3nt: TGTGCCAGCATCACGGAGGAAAGACGGAAAGGAAACACCATATATTTT; CDR3aa: CASITEERRKGNTIYF
j_gene: TRBJ1-1; abundance: few; d_gene: TRBD1; v_gene: TRBV10-1; CDR3nt: TGCGCCAGCAGTGTAGACAGGGGAGCCACTGAAGCTTTCTTT; CDR3aa: CASSVDRGATEAFF
j_gene: TRBJ1-1; abundance: NA; d_gene: NA; v_gene: TRBV14; CDR3nt: TGTGCCAGCAGCCAAGATCAAGGGGAGGTTTGGACTGAAGCTTTCTTT; CDR3aa: CASSQDQGEVWTEAFF
j_gene: TRBJ1-1; abundance: NA; d_gene: NA; v_gene: TRBV2; CDR3nt: TGTGCCAGCAGTGACTACACTGAAGCTTTCTTT; CDR3aa: CASSDYTEAFF
j_gene: TRBJ1-2; abundance: NA; d_gene: NA; v_gene: TRBV11-2; CDR3nt: TGTGCCAGCACCCCGGCTGGGGGAGCTAACTATGGCTACACCTTC; CDR3aa: CASTPAGGANYGYTF
j_gene: TRBJ1-2; abundance: NA; d_gene: NA; v_gene: TRBV6-5; CDR3nt: TGTGCCAGCACCTTAAGGTTTAACGGCCGGGCGGGCTACACCTTC; CDR3aa: CASTLRFNGRAGYTF
j_gene: TRBJ2-2; abundance: NA; d_gene: TRBD2; v_gene: TRBV18; CDR3nt: TGTGCCAGCTCACCACCGGGACTAGCGAACACCGGGGAGCTGTTTTTT; CDR3aa: CASSPPGLANTGELFF
j_gene: TRBJ2-3; abundance: NA; d_gene: TRBD2; v_gene: TRBV18; CDR3nt: TGTGCCAGCTCACCGACATCGCGGGGGGGCCCAGATACGCAGTATTTT; CDR3aa: CASSPTSRGGPDTQYF
j_gene: TRBJ2-3; abundance: NA; d_gene: NA; v_gene: TRBV5-1; CDR3nt: TGCGCCAGCAGCCCTGCGGCGAGCAGGGGCACAGATACGCAGTATTTT; CDR3aa: CASSPAASRGTDTQYF
j_gene: TRBJ2-3; abundance: NA; d_gene: TRBD2; v_gene: TRBV6-2/TRBV6-3; CDR3nt: TGTGCCAGCAGTCCCAGGACTAGCGGGGGGGCCGGGGGCACAGATACGCAGTATTTT; CDR3aa: CASSPRTSGGAGGTDTQYF
j_gene: TRBJ2-1; abundance: few; d_gene: NA; v_gene: TRBV14; CDR3nt: TGTGCCAGCAGCCATAGGGAAGGCAGGATAACCTACAATGAGCAGTTCTTC; CDR3aa: CASSHREGRITYNEQFF
j_gene: TRBJ1-1; abundance: few; d_gene: NA; v_gene: TRBV6-2/TRBV6-3; CDR3nt: TGTGCCAGCATGGTTGCAGATTTGAACACTGAAGCTTTCTTT; CDR3aa: CASMVADLNTEAFF